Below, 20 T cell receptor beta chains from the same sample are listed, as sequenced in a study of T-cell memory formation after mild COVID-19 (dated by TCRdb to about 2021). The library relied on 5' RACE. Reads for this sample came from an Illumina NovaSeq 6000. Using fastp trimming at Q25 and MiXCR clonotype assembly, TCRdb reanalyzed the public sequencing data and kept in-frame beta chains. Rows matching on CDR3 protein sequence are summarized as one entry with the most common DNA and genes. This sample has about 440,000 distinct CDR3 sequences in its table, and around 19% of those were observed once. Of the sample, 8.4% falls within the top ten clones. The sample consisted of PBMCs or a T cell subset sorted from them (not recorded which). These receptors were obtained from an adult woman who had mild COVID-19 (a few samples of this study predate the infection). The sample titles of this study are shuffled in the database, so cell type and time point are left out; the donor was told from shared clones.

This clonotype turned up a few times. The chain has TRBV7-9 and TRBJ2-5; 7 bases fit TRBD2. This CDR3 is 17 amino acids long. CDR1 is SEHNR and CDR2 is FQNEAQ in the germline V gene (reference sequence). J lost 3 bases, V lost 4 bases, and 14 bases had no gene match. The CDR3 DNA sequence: TGTGCCAGCAGCTCACTGACAACCGGGACTACGGAAGAGACCCAGTACTTC. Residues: CASSSLTTGTTEETQYF.

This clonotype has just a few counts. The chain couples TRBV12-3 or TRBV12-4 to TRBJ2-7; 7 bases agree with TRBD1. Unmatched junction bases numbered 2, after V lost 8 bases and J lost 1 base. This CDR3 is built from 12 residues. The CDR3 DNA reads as TGTGCCAGCGGACAGGATTCCTACGAGCAGTACTTC. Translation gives CASGQDSYEQYF.

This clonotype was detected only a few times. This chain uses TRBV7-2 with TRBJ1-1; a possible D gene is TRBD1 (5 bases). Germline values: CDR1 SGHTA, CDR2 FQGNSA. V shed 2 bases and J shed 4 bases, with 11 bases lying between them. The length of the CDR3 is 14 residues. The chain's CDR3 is CASSLSYQGTEAFF. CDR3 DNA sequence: TGTGCCAGCAGCTTAAGCTACCAGGGCACTGAAGCTTTCTTT. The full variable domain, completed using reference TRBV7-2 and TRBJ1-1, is GAGVSQSPSNKVTEKGKDVELRCDPISGHTALYWYRQSLGQGLEFLIYFQGNSAPDKSGLPSDRFSAERTGGSVSTLTIQRTQQEDSAVYLCASSLSYQGTEAFFGQGTRLTVV.

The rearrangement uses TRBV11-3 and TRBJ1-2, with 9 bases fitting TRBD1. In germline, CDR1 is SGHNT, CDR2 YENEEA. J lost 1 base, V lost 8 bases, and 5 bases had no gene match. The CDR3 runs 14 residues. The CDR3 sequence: CASGTGRFNYGYTF. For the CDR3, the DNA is TGTGCCAGCGGGACAGGGCGATTTAACTATGGCTACACCTTC.

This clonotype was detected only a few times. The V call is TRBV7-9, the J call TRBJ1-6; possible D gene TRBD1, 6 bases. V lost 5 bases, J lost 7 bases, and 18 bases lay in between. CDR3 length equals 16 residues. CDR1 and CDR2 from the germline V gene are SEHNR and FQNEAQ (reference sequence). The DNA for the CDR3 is TGTGCCAGCAGCCCCCCATTGGCAGGGGCAAATTCACCCCTCCACTTT. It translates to CASSPPLAGANSPLHF.

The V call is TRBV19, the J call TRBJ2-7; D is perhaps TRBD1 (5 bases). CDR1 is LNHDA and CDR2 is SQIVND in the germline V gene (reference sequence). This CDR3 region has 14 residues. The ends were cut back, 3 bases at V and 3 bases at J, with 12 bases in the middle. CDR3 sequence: CASSMARGNYEQYF. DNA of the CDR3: TGTGCCAGTAGTATGGCTAGGGGAAACTACGAGCAGTACTTC.

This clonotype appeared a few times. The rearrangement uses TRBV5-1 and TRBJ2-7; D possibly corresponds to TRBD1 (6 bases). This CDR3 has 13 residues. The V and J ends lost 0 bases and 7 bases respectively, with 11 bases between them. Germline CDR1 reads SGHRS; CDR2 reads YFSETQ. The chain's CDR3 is CASSLARTVEQYF. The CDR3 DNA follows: TGCGCCAGCAGCTTGGCCAGGACAGTTGAGCAGTACTTC.

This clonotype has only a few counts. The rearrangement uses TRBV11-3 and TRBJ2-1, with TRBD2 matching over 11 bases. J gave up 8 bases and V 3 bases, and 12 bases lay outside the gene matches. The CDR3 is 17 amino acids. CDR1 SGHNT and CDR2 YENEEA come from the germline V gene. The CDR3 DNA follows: TGTGCCAGCAGCTTTACTAGCGGGAGCATTTTAGTCCATGAGCAGTTCTTC. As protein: CASSFTSGSILVHEQFF.

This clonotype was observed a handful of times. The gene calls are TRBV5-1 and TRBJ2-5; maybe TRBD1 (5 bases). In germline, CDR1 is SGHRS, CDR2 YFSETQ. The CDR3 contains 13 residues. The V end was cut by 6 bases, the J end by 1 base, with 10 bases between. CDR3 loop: CASTPGIQETQYF. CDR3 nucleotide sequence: TGCGCCAGCACCCCAGGGATCCAAGAGACCCAGTACTTC.

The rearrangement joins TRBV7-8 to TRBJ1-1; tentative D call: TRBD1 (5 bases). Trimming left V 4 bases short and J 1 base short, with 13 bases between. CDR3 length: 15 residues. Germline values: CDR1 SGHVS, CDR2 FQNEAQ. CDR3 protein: CASSSWGRGNTEAFF. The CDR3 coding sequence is TGTGCCAGCAGCTCCTGGGGTAGGGGGAACACTGAAGCTTTCTTT.

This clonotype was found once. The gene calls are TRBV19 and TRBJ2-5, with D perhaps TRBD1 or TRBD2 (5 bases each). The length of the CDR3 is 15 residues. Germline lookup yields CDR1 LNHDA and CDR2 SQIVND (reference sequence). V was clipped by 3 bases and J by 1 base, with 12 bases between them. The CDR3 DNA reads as TGTGCCAGTAGTATCGGCCGGGGACCCCAAGAGACCCAGTACTTC. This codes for CASSIGRGPQETQYF. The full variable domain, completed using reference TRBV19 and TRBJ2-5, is DGGITQSPKYLFRKEGQNVTLSCEQNLNHDAMYWYRQDPGQGLRLIYYSQIVNDFQKGDIAEGYSVSREKKESFPLTVTSAQKNPTAFYLCASSIGRGPQETQYFGPGTRLLVL.

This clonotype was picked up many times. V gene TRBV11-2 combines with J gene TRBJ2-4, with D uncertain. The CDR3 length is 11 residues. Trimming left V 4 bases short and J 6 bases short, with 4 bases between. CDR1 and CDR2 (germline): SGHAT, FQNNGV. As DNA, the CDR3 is TGTGCCAGCAGCTCCCTAAACATTCAGTACTTC. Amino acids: CASSSLNIQYF.

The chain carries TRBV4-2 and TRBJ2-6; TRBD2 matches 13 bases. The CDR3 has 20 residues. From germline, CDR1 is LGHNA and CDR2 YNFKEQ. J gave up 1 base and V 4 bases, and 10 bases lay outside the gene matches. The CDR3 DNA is TGTGCCAGCAGCCCCGGGACTAGCGGGGTAAGGAGATCTGGGGCCAACGTCCTGACTTTC. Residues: CASSPGTSGVRRSGANVLTF.

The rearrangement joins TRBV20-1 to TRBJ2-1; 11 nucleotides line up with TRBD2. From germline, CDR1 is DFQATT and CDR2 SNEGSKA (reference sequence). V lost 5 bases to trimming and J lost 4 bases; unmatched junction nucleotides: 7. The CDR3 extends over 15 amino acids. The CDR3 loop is CSAPTSGGLYNEQFF. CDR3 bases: TGCAGTGCTCCCACTAGCGGGGGCCTTTACAATGAGCAGTTCTTC.

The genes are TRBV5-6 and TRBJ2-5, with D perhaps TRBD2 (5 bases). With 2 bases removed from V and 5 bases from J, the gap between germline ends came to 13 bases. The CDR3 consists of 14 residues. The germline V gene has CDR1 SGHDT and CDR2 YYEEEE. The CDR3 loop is CASSFPEGGETQYF. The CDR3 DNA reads TGTGCCAGCAGCTTCCCAGAGGGTGGGGAGACCCAGTACTTC.

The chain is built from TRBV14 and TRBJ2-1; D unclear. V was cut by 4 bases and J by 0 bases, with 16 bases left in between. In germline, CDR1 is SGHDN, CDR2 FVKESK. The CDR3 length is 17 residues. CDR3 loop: CASSRLTTVDSYNEQFF. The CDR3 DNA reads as TGTGCCAGCAGCCGGCTTACAACAGTAGACTCCTACAATGAGCAGTTCTTC.

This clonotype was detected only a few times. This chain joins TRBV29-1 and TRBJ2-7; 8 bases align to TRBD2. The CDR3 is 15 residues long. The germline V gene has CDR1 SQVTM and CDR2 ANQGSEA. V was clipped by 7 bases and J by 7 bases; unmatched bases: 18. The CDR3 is CSASLAGPRSKEQYF. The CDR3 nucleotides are TGCAGCGCCTCCTTAGCGGGACCCCGCTCAAAGGAGCAGTACTTC.

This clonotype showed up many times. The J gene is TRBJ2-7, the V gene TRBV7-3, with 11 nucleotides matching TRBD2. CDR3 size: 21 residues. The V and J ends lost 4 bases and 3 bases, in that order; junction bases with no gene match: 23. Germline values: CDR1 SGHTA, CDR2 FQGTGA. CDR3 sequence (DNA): TGTGCCAGCAGCTCCCCCCCTAAGACTAGCGGGAAGCTACGATGGGTCTACGAGCAGTACTTC. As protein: CASSSPPKTSGKLRWVYEQYF.

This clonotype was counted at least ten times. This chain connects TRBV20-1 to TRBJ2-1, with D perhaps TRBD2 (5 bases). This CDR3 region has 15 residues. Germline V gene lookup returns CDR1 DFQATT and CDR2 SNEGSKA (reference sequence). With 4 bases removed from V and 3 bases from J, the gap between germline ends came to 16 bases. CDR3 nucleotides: TGCAGTGCTACCCCACCCCTCGGGGTCTACAATGAGCAGTTCTTC. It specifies CSATPPLGVYNEQFF.

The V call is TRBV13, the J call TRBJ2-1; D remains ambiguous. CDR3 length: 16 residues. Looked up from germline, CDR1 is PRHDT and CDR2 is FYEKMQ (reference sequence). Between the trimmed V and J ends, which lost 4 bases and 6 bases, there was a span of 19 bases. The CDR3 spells CASSSRTGLLVNEQFF. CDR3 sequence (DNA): TGTGCCAGCAGCTCCCGGACGGGTCTTTTGGTCAATGAGCAGTTCTTC.